This TCR beta chain was documented in a study of blood T cell repertoires in COVID-19. In the study overall: T cells, B-cell-depleted T cells, or PBMCs supplied cDNA or gDNA.

Germline V lookup: CDR1 LGHDT, CDR2 YNNKEL (reference sequence). V lost 0 bases, J lost 5 bases, and 17 bases lay in between. The length of the CDR3 is 17 residues. Repertoires were generated with immunoSEQ multiplex PCR, while TCRdb's copy carries only in-frame clones and drops some. The data show hundreds of thousands of clones, over 75% seen once. The participants were between roughly 18 and 89 years old and came from 24 US areas. Before being deemed recovered, Cohort 3 donors had two negative PCRs, clearance, or symptom resolution. The V call is TRBV3-1 (or the pseudogene TRBV3-2), the J call TRBJ2-1; D is perhaps TRBD1 (6 bases). This clonotype was obtained from a middle-aged woman who had recovered from COVID-19. Input material: PBMCs or T cells enriched from blood (not recorded which). The CDR3 sequence: CASSQDRWNRVNNEQFF. The CDR3 DNA sequence: TGTGCCAGCAGCCAAGATAGGTGGAACAGGGTAAACAATGAGCAGTTCTTC.